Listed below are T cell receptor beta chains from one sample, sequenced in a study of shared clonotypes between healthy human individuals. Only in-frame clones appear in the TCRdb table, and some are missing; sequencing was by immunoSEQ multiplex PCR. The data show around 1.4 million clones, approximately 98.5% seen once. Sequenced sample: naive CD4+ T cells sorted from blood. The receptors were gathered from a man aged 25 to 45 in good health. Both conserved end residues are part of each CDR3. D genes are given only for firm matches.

CASSRAGTGLGNTIYF	TGTGCCAGCAGCAGAGCGGGGACAGGGCTCGGGAACACCATATATTTT	TRBV7-6	TRBJ1-3	TRBD1
CASSSAGESYTF	TGTGCCAGCAGTTCCGCAGGGGAGAGCTACACCTTC	TRBV28	TRBJ1-2	.
CASTLGAAYGYTF	TGTGCCAGCACCCTCGGGGCAGCCTATGGCTACACCTTC	TRBV28	TRBJ1-2	.
CASTGGNQPQHF	TGTGCCAGCACAGGGGGAAATCAGCCCCAGCATTTT	TRBV6-6	TRBJ1-5	TRBD1
CASSALAGVGGELFF	TGTGCCAGTAGTGCACTAGCGGGAGTTGGCGGGGAGCTGTTTTTT	TRBV19	TRBJ2-2	TRBD2
CASRPTSGRSRGSYEQYF	TGTGCCAGCAGGCCCACTAGCGGGAGATCCCGGGGGTCCTACGAGCAGTACTTC	TRBV28	TRBJ2-7	TRBD2
CASSQEQHRVGNTIYF	TGTGCCAGCAGCCAAGAGCAACACAGGGTTGGAAACACCATATATTTT	TRBV14	TRBJ1-3	.
CASSSPTGGPGELFF	TGTGCCAGCAGCTCTCCGACAGGGGGCCCCGGGGAGCTGTTTTTT	TRBV7-6	TRBJ2-2	TRBD1
CASSPLGTEAFF	TGTGCCAGCAGTCCCCTAGGCACTGAAGCTTTCTTT	TRBV28	TRBJ1-1	.
CASSEISPNEQYF	TGTGCCAGCAGTGAAATATCTCCTAACGAGCAGTACTTC	TRBV2	TRBJ2-7	.
CASSLGHASSYNEQFF	TGTGCCAGCAGCTTGGGACACGCCTCCTCCTACAATGAGCAGTTCTTC	TRBV5-4	TRBJ2-1	.
CASSLDRLSYNEQFF	TGTGCCAGCAGTTTAGACCGTTTATCCTACAATGAGCAGTTCTTC	TRBV27	TRBJ2-1	.
CASSLRTGPNQGELFF	TGTGCCAGCAGCTTAAGGACAGGGCCGAACCAGGGGGAGCTGTTTTTT	TRBV7-8	TRBJ2-2	TRBD1
CASSDVTAQETQYF	TGTGCCAGCAGTGACGTGACAGCCCAAGAGACCCAGTACTTC	TRBV2	TRBJ2-5	.
CASSLGGGNEKLFF	TGTGCCAGCAGCTTAGGTGGGGGAAATGAAAAACTGTTTTTT	TRBV7-9	TRBJ1-4	.
CASSPWTWGYTF	TGTGCCAGCAGCCCGTGGACCTGGGGCTACACCTTC	TRBV7-2	TRBJ1-2	.